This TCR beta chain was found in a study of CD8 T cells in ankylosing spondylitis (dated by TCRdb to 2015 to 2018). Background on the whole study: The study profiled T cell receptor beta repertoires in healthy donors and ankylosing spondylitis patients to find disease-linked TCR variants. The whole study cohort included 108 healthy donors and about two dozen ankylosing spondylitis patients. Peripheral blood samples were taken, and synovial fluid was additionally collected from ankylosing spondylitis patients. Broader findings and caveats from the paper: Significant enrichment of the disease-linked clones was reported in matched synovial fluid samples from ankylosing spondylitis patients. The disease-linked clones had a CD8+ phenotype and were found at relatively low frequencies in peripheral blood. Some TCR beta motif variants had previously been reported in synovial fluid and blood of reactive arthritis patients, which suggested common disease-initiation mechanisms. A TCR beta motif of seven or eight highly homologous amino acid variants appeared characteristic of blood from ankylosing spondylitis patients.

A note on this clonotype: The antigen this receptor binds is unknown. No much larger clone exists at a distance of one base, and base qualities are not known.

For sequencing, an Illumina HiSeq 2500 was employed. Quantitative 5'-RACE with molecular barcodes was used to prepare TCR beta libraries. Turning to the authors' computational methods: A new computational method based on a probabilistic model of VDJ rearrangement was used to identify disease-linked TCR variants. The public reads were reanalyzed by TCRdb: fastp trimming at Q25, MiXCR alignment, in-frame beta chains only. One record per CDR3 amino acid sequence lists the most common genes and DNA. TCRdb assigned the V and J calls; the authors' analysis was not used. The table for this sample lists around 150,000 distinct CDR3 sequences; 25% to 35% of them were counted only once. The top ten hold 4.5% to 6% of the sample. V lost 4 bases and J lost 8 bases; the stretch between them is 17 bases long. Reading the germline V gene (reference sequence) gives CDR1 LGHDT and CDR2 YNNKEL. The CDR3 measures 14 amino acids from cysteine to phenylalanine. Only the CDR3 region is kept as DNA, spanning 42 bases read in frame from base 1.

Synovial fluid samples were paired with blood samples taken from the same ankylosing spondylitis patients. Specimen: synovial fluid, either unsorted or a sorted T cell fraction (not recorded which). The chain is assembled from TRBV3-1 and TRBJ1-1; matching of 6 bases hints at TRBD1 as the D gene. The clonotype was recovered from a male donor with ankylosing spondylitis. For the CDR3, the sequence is CASSPTQGTVEAFF. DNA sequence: TGTGCCAGCAGCCCGACTCAGGGGACTGTAGAAGCTTTCTTT.